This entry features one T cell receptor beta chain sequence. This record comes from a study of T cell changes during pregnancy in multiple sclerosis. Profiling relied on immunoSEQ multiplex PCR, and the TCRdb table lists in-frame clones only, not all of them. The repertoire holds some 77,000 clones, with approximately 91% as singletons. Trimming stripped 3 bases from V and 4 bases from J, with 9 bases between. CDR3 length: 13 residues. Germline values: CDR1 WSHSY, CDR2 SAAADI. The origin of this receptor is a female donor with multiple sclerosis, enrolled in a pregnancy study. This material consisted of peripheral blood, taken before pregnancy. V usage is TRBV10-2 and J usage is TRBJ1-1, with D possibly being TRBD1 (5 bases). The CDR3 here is CASSEGRVTEAFF. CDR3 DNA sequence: TGCGCCAGCAGTGAAGGCAGGGTCACTGAAGCTTTCTTT.